Below, 17 T cell receptor beta chains from the same sample are listed, as sequenced in a study of shared clonotypes between healthy human individuals. Assay: immunoSEQ multiplex PCR; the TCRdb copy retains only in-frame clones and omits some. Of some 490,000 clones listed, around 73% were seen once; the top ten hold 9.5% to 15%. Sequencing was carried out using PBMCs. The receptor set was obtained from a woman in her thirties or forties in good health. Some clones in this sample may be carry-over from other donors' samples.

V is TRBV5-1 and J is TRBJ2-1; D is possibly TRBD1 (6 bases). Germline V gene sequence: CDR1 SGHRS, CDR2 YFSETQ. The CDR3 has 14 amino acids. The V end lost 3 bases, the J end lost 7 bases, and 14 bases lay between the germline ends. CDR3 sequence: CASSYRDNRNEQFF. The CDR3 DNA reads TGCGCCAGCAGCTACAGGGATAATAGGAATGAGCAGTTCTTC. Supplemented by reference TRBV5-1 and TRBJ2-1, the full variable domain reads KAGVTQTPRYLIKTRGQQVTLSCSPISGHRSVSWYQQTPGQGLQFLFEYFSETQRNKGNFPGRFSGRQFSNSRSEMNVSTLELGDSALYLCASSYRDNRNEQFFGPGTRLTVL.

The sample holds one count of this clone. The rearrangement links TRBV5-1 to TRBJ2-7; D is uncertain. The CDR3 has 15 amino acids. The V and J ends lost 0 bases and 0 bases respectively, with 10 bases between them. From germline, CDR1 is SGHRS and CDR2 YFSETQ. The CDR3 coding sequence is TGCGCCAGCAGCTTGGAGACCCTGAGCTCCTACGAGCAGTACTTC. It is translated as CASSLETLSSYEQYF.

V usage is TRBV10-2 and J usage is TRBJ2-2; D may be TRBD1 (6 bases). The CDR3 extends over 12 amino acids. Trimming shortened V by 5 bases and J by 6 bases, and 7 bases separated the two germline ends. Germline assignment: CDR1 WSHSY and CDR2 SAAADI. DNA of the CDR3: TGCGCCAGCAGTTGGACAGCCGGGGAGCTGTTTTTT. Translation gives CASSWTAGELFF.

A few counts support this clone. V gene TRBV5-6 combines with J gene TRBJ2-1; no clear D gene. Trimming stripped 0 bases from V and 1 base from J, with 8 bases between. CDR1 and CDR2 from the germline V gene are SGHDT and YYEEEE. CDR3 length: 15 amino acids. CDR3 sequence: CASSLGPTSYNEQFF. DNA for the CDR3: TGTGCCAGCAGCTTGGGACCCACATCCTACAATGAGCAGTTCTTC.

This sequence joins TRBV5-1 and TRBJ2-7; D ambiguous. The V gene's germline CDR1 is SGHRS and CDR2 YFSETQ. The germline V and J ends were trimmed by 6 bases and 1 base, with 11 bases remaining between them. The CDR3 runs to 13 residues. CDR3 coding DNA: TGCGCCAGCAAACGGGTCGCGTCCTACGAGCAGTACTTC. It is translated as CASKRVASYEQYF. The full variable domain, rest sourced from reference TRBV5-1 and TRBJ2-7, is KAGVTQTPRYLIKTRGQQVTLSCSPISGHRSVSWYQQTPGQGLQFLFEYFSETQRNKGNFPGRFSGRQFSNSRSEMNVSTLELGDSALYLCASKRVASYEQYFGPGTRLTVT.

This clone was detected once. The genes are TRBV7-3 and TRBJ2-3; 11 bases align to TRBD2. The CDR3 sequence is 15 residues long. CDR1 SGHTA and CDR2 FQGTGA come from the germline V gene. Trimming removed 5 bases from V and 6 bases from J; junction bases left unmatched: 7. The CDR3 sequence: CASSISGRAYDTQYF. CDR3 DNA: TGTGCCAGCAGCATTAGCGGGAGGGCCTATGATACGCAGTATTTT.

The table lists this clone with a count of one. The gene calls are TRBV5-1 and TRBJ1-2; 12 bases fit TRBD1. The CDR3 totals 14 residues. Germline loops: CDR1 SGHRS, CDR2 YFSETQ. The trim removed 4 bases at V and 7 bases at J, leaving 5 bases unmatched. This CDR3 reads CASSRDRGRGGYTF. The DNA for the CDR3 is TGCGCCAGCAGCCGGGACAGGGGGCGCGGTGGCTACACCTTC. The variable domain in full, with the rest retrieved from reference TRBV5-1 and TRBJ1-2, is KAGVTQTPRYLIKTRGQQVTLSCSPISGHRSVSWYQQTPGQGLQFLFEYFSETQRNKGNFPGRFSGRQFSNSRSEMNVSTLELGDSALYLCASSRDRGRGGYTFGSGTRLTVV.

This chain connects TRBV27 to TRBJ2-7, with 9 bases fitting TRBD2. Losses at the gene ends were 1 base for V and 0 bases for J; bases not matched to a gene: 4. The CDR3 runs to 16 residues. CDR1 is MNHEY and CDR2 is SMNVEV in the germline V gene (reference sequence). CDR3 in DNA: TGTGCCAGCAGTTTATGGGTTAGCGGGAGCTCCTACGAGCAGTACTTC. Translated: CASSLWVSGSSYEQYF.

The CDR3 loop reads CASSLVRNTEAFF. The CDR3 nucleotides read TGTGCCAGCAGCTTAGTTAGGAACACTGAAGCTTTCTTT. The V and J genes are TRBV5-5 and TRBJ1-1, with unresolved D. Per the germline V gene, CDR1 is SGHKS and CDR2 is YYEKEE (reference sequence). V dropped 2 bases and J dropped 1 base, with 6 bases sitting between them. This CDR3 is 13 amino acids long.

V is TRBV27 and J is TRBJ2-7; 9 bases line up with TRBD2. CDR3 length equals 15 residues. The germline gives CDR1 MNHEY, CDR2 SMNVEV (reference sequence). The V and J ends lost 2 bases and 4 bases, in that order; junction bases with no gene match: 6. CDR3 nucleotides: TGTGCCAGCAGTTTAGCGGGAGGGGGCCTTTACGAGCAGTACTTC. As protein: CASSLAGGGLYEQYF.

This clone was detected once. This chain links TRBV7-9 with TRBJ2-3; TRBD1 or TRBD2 may be the D gene (5 bases each). CDR3 length: 15 residues. Germline V gene data show CDR1 as SEHNR and CDR2 as FQNEAQ (reference sequence). V lost 2 bases, J lost 2 bases, and 11 bases lay in between. For the CDR3, the DNA is TGTGCCAGCAGCTTAAACTCAGGGACCACAGATACGCAGTATTTT. Translating gives CASSLNSGTTDTQYF.

A single count supports this clone. This chain uses TRBV6-5 with TRBJ2-3; D unclear. This CDR3 spans 15 amino acids. Germline-derived CDR1 and CDR2 are MNHEY and SVGAGI. Trimming removed 0 bases at V and 2 bases at J, with 9 bases between. This chain's CDR3 is CASSYSPSNTDTQYF. As DNA, the CDR3 is TGTGCCAGCAGTTACTCCCCTAGTAACACAGATACGCAGTATTTT.

This clone has at least ten counts. The genes are TRBV4-2 and TRBJ2-7; 10 positions match TRBD1. Per germline, CDR1 LGHNA and CDR2 YNFKEQ. The CDR3 is 17 amino acids. Trimming removed 4 bases from V and 6 bases from J; junction bases left unmatched: 15. In DNA, the CDR3 is TGTGCCAGCAGCCCGAGTTCCGGGACAGGGGCGGATTCCGAGCAGTACTTC. This sequence encodes CASSPSSGTGADSEQYF.

The chain combines TRBV5-4 with TRBJ2-5; unclear D gene. V was cut by 4 bases and J by 1 base, with 2 bases left in between. CDR3 size: 11 residues. CDR1 is SGHNT and CDR2 is YYREEE in the germline V gene (reference sequence). The CDR3 nucleotides read TGTGCCAGCAGCGTCCAAGAGACCCAGTACTTC. Its protein product is CASSVQETQYF.

This clone appeared many times. The chain employs TRBV30 and TRBJ2-7, with D possibly being TRBD2 (5 bases). This CDR3 has 12 residues. Trimming stripped 2 bases from V and 4 bases from J, with 9 bases between. Germline CDR1 reads GTSNPN; CDR2 reads SVGIG (reference sequence). The CDR3 nucleotides are TGTGCCTGGAGTCCTACGGGGTACGAGCAGTACTTC. Protein product: CAWSPTGYEQYF.

The genes are TRBV5-6 and TRBJ2-7, with D possibly matching TRBD1 (5 bases). Trimming pared 3 bases from V and 3 bases from J, leaving 16 bases between. Germline CDR1 SGHDT, CDR2 YYEEEE. The CDR3 runs to 15 residues. CDR3 sequence: CASSSLPDNGYEQYF. The CDR3 coding sequence is TGTGCCAGCAGCTCCCTCCCGGACAACGGCTACGAGCAGTACTTC.

The rearrangement uses TRBV6-1 and TRBJ2-3; D gene uncertain. This CDR3 region has 12 residues. CDR1 is MNHNS and CDR2 is SASEGT in the germline V gene. Trimming shortened V by 1 base and J by 5 bases, and 4 bases separated the two germline ends. CDR3 coding DNA: TGTGCCAGCAGTGAAGTTGTAGATACGCAGTATTTT. Its translation: CASSEVVDTQYF.